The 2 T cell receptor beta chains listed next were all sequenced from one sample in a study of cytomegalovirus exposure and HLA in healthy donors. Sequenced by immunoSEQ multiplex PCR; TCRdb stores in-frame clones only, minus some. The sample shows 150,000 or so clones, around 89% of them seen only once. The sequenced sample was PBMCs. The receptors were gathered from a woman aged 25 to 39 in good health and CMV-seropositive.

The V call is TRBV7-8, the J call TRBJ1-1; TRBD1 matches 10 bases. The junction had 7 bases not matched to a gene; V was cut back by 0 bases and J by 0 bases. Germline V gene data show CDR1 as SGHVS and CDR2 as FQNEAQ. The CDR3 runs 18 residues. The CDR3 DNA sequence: TGTGCCAGCAGCTTAGCCCGGACAGGGGGATCCATGAACACTGAAGCTTTCTTT. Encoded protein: CASSLARTGGSMNTEAFF.

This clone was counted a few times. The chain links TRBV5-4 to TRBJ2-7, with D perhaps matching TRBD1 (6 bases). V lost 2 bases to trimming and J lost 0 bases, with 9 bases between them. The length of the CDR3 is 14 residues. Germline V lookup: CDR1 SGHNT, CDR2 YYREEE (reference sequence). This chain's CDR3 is CASSLGTYSYEQYF. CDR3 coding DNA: TGTGCCAGCAGCTTAGGGACATACTCCTACGAGCAGTACTTC. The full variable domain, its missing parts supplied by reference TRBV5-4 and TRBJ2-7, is ETGVTQSPTHLIKTRGQQVTLRCSSQSGHNTVSWYQQALGQGPQFIFQYYREEENGRGNFPPRFSGLQFPNYSSELNVNALELDDSALYLCASSLGTYSYEQYFGPGTRLTVT.